What follows are 8 T cell receptor beta chains derived from one specimen sequenced in a study of shared clonotypes between healthy human individuals. CD45RO-negative cells were positively selected for CCR7, leaving out terminally differentiated effector memory CD45RA+ cells. Sequenced by immunoSEQ multiplex PCR; TCRdb stores in-frame clones only, minus some. The data show about 2 million clones, with less than 95% seen just once and roughly 1.1% held by the top ten. Specimen: naive CD8+ T cells sorted from blood. The receptors derive from a man between 18 and 29 years old in good health.

This clone has a single count. CDR3 in DNA: TGTGCCAGCAGCTTTGAAGCATGGGGGGAGCTGTTTTTT. Residues: CASSFEAWGELFF. The rearrangement links TRBV5-8 to TRBJ2-2; no firm D call. V was trimmed by 2 bases and J by 8 bases, leaving 10 bases between them. The length of the CDR3 is 13 residues. Germline CDR1 SGHTS, CDR2 YDEGEE.

Points on this clone: This may arise from a read error, as a much more abundant clone is one base away. The chain carries TRBV30 and TRBJ1-1; D gene ambiguous. Germline assignment: CDR1 GTSNPN and CDR2 SVGIG (reference sequence). This CDR3 is 11 amino acids long. CDR3 region: CAWIRRDEALF. CDR3 DNA: TGTGCCTGGATAAGAAGGGATGAAGCTTTATTT. Full variable domain (remainder filled in from reference TRBV30 and TRBJ1-1): SQTIHQWPATLVQPVGSPLSLECTVEGTSNPNLYWYRQAAGRGLQLLFYSVGIGQISSEVPQNLSASRPQDRQFILSSKKLLLSDSGFYLCAWIRRDEALFGQGTRLTVV.

The DNA for the CDR3 is TGTGCCAGCAGCGTAGACCGGGAATCTGGAAACACCATATATTTT. This encodes CASSVDRESGNTIYF. V gene TRBV9 combines with J gene TRBJ1-3, with no clear D. The CDR3 runs to 15 residues. Germline loops: CDR1 SGDLS, CDR2 YYNGEE. Trimming shortened V by 0 bases and J by 1 base, and 8 bases separated the two germline ends.

The rearrangement joins TRBV18 to TRBJ2-2, with D possibly being TRBD2 (5 bases). V gave up 5 bases and J gave up 0 bases, with 10 bases separating them. Germline CDR1 and CDR2: KGHSH and LQKENI. The CDR3 loop spans 15 amino acids. The DNA for the CDR3 is TGTGCCAGCTCAGGAGACTACACGAACACCGGGGAGCTGTTTTTT. Translating gives CASSGDYTNTGELFF.

Comments on this clone: The sample holds other DNA sequences that translate to the same CDR3. This chain joins TRBV5-1 and TRBJ2-1; 8 nucleotides align to TRBD2. This CDR3 has 15 residues. The germline V gene has CDR1 SGHRS and CDR2 YFSETQ. Trimming took 0 bases from V and 4 from J; bases not matched to a gene: 3. The CDR3 DNA sequence: TGCGCCAGCAGCTTGGGTACTAGCGGATACAATGAGCAGTTCTTC. Its translation is CASSLGTSGYNEQFF. The full variable domain, completed using reference TRBV5-1 and TRBJ2-1, is KAGVTQTPRYLIKTRGQQVTLSCSPISGHRSVSWYQQTPGQGLQFLFEYFSETQRNKGNFPGRFSGRQFSNSRSEMNVSTLELGDSALYLCASSLGTSGYNEQFFGPGTRLTVL.

The chain recombines TRBV7-2 with TRBJ1-6; D not resolved. Trimming took off 4 bases at V and 9 bases at J, with 7 bases between the two ends. The germline V gene encodes CDR1 SGHTA and CDR2 FQGNSA. This CDR3 is built from 12 residues. Written as DNA, the CDR3 is TGTGCCAGCAGCTCTACCCTTTCACCCCTCCACTTT. Translation: CASSSTLSPLHF.

This sequence joins TRBV28 and TRBJ2-7; the D gene is possibly TRBD2 (5 bases). The CDR3 length is 13 residues. Germline values: CDR1 MDHEN, CDR2 SYDVKM. V was pared by 4 bases and J by 6 bases, with 13 bases between. CDR3 nucleotides: TGTGCCAGCAGTTCGTTGGGCCGGGGCGAGCAGTACTTC. Its translation is CASSSLGRGEQYF.

The V call is TRBV5-1, the J call TRBJ1-1, with 9 nucleotides matching TRBD1. J lost 3 bases, V lost 4 bases, and 7 bases had no gene match. Germline assignment: CDR1 SGHRS and CDR2 YFSETQ. CDR3 length: 15 residues. CDR3 in amino acids: CASSARDRVDTEAFF. For the CDR3, the DNA is TGCGCCAGCAGCGCGCGGGACAGGGTGGACACTGAAGCTTTCTTT.